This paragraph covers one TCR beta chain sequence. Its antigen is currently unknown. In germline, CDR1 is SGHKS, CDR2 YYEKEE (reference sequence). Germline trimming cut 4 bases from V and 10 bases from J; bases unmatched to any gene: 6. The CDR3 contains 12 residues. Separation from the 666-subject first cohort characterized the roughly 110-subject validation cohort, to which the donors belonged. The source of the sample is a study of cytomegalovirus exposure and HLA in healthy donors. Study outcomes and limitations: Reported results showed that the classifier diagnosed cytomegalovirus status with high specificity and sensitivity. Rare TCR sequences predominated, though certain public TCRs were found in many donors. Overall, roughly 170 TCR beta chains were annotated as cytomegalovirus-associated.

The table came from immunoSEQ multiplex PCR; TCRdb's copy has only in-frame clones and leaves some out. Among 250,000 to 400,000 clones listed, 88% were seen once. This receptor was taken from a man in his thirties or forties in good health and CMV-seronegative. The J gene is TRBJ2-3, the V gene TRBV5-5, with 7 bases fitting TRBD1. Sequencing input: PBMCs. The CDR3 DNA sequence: TGTGCCAGCAGCCTGGAACAGGGGTCGCAGTATTTT. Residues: CASSLEQGSQYF.